This TCR beta chain emerged from a study of blood T cell repertoires in COVID-19. Study background: Specimens from acute and convalescent COVID-19 originated in the United States, Italy and Spain. In each case, the material was cDNA or gDNA derived from T cells, B-cell-depleted T cells, or PBMCs.

Authors' data handling: Estimated nucleated cell counts came from reference gene primer amplification. Here immunoSEQ multiplex PCR was the method, and the copy in TCRdb shows in-frame clones only, minus some. The DNA gave D and trimming, while V, J and clone size come from that table. The sample lists fewer than 200,000 clones, around 89% seen once, with under 30% in the top ten. The CDR3 totals 15 residues. Germline CDR1 and CDR2: SGHNT and YENEEA. The germline V and J ends were trimmed by 6 bases and 10 bases, with 19 bases remaining between them. The gene calls are TRBV11-3 and TRBJ1-6, with D hard to call. Sequenced material: peripheral blood. The TCR originated in a man in his 60s with acute or convalescent COVID-19. CDR3 nucleotides: TGTGCCAGCAGTGGGGAGAGCCTCCTGGGATCACCCCTCCACTTT. It codes for CASSGESLLGSPLHF.